This T cell receptor (beta chain) was sequenced for a study of CXCR3-negative and CXCR3-positive naive CD8 T cells. Study results and limitations: The study found comparably high diversity in both naive subsets and much lower diversity in memory CD8+ cells. A higher hydrophobicity marked the TRB CDR3s of CXCR3-positive naive cells versus CXCR3-negative naive cells.

With regard to this clonotype: Antigen: not known.

The CDR3 contains 12 residues. Per germline, CDR1 MNHEY and CDR2 SVGEGT. Through 5' RACE with UMI labels, the TRB cDNA libraries were prepared. TCRdb processed the 5' RACE reads again and assigns one entry to each CDR3 protein, with no DNA. The listing contains around 66,000 distinct CDR3 sequences. The receptor's source is a human donor in good health. Some clones in this sample may be carry-over from other donors' samples. Material for sequencing was naive CXCR3+ CD8+ T cells from blood. As for subset: CD45RO-CCR7+CD27+CD95- naive CD8+ T cells expressing CXCR3 (TNR3+). This rearrangement joins TRBV6-2 or TRBV6-3 to TRBJ2-1. The CDR3 loop reads CASTSSYNEQFF.